The table lists the clone carrying this T cell receptor (beta chain) with many counts. Antigen: not known. How the authors handled the data: CDR3 was compared across clinicopathological groups, and the resulting differences were used to build a distant-metastasis classifier for papillary thyroid cancer. TCRdb reprocessed the PCR reads using MiXCR. These V and J calls rely on TCRdb rather than the paper's analysis. In the table there are roughly 25,000 clones, 10% to 15% of which are singletons. Germline-derived CDR1 and CDR2 are SQVTM and ANQGSEA. The CDR3 sequence is 17 residues long. V shed 5 bases, J shed 4 bases, and the junction held 18 bases outside the gene matches. These data originate in a study of metastatic and nonmetastatic thyroid tumors. Study context: Comparative analysis of repertoires was undertaken across blood and tumor or nodule tissue obtained from malignant and benign thyroid patients.

The study's findings and limits: It was reportedly found that TCR beta diversity was significantly higher in malignant thyroid tumors than in benign nodules, a difference seen in both blood and tumor samples.

None of the patients had undergone any treatment ahead of thyroid surgery. This sequence originates from a female donor with papillary thyroid cancer or a benign thyroid nodule (not recorded which). Some clones in this sample may be carry-over from other donors' samples. The sequencing input was blood. This rearrangement joins TRBV29-1 to TRBJ1-2; 8 bases map to TRBD1. CDR3 nucleotide sequence: TGCAGCGTTATAGAGTCAGGGGGCTCCCTGCTACTCTATGGCTACACCTTC. It is translated as CSVIESGGSLLLYGYTF.